The sequence of this TCR beta chain was determined in a study of CD8+CD57+ T cells in acquired aplastic anemia. Looking at the study overall: Mean DNA quantity obtained from sorted CD4+ and CD8+ cells was 3 to 3.5 ug.

Patients chosen for sequencing had shown CD8+CD57+ cell expansion by flow cytometry. Each patient carried a diagnosis of severe acquired aplastic anemia. Whole-study results and caveats: The study identified roughly 29 CD8+ CDR3 sequences shared by patients and controls. Simpson's diversity of CD8+ cells was not significantly different in patients compared with controls.

As regards this clonotype: The antigen is undetermined.

The template used for profiling TCR beta VDJ and CDR3 was genomic DNA. TCRdb reprocessed the reads with MiXCR, giving one entry per CDR3 protein. The table includes about 120,000 distinct CDR3 sequences, 45% to 60% detected once. The V gene end was trimmed by 0 bases and the J gene end by 5 bases; junction bases not matched to a gene: 2. The CDR3 has 14 amino acids. Germline V gene lookup returns CDR1 KGHSH and CDR2 LQKENI. Sequenced sample: sorted CD4+, CD8+, or CD8+CD57+ T cells (not recorded which) from PBMCs. This sequence was found in a human donor with aplastic anemia. V is TRBV18 and J is TRBJ2-3; TRBD2 aligns across 7 bases. The CDR3: CASSPPRGIDTQYF. DNA for the CDR3: TGTGCCAGCTCACCACCGCGGGGGATAGATACGCAGTATTTT.